This paragraph covers one T cell receptor (beta chain) sequence. This entry is derived from a study of T cells in Graves' hyperthyroidism and ophthalmopathy. Researchers amplified the TCR beta CDR3 regions from RNA transcripts. An initial round of RT-PCR targeting the TCR CDR3 relied on the HTBI primer set. TCRdb used MiXCR to reprocess the multiplex PCR reads, holding one entry per CDR3 protein. The table records 730,000 or so distinct CDR3 sequences, 18% of them present only once. CDR3 length: 13 residues. With 3 bases removed from V and 5 bases from J, the gap between germline ends came to 9 bases.

Sequencing was done on a sample of blood. The receptor comes from a woman between 50 and 59 years old with Graves' hyperthyroidism that later progressed to Graves' ophthalmopathy. The chain carries TRBV12-3 or TRBV12-4 and TRBJ2-3; D is unresolved. Here the CDR3 reads CASSFLPVDTQYF. Written as DNA, the CDR3 is TGTGCCAGCAGTTTTTTGCCAGTAGATACGCAGTATTTT.